This T cell receptor beta chain came from a study of cytomegalovirus exposure and HLA in healthy donors (dated by TCRdb to about 2017). With respect to the entire study: According to an earlier analysis of a few hundred of the donors, some 180 million T cells yielded roughly 110 million unique TCR beta sequences and less than 300 Gb of sequence data. All discovery cohort repertoires had been generated using a single sequencing platform. Both class I and class II loci were covered by HLA typing, at four-digit resolution. High-throughput TCR immunosequencing, statistical association of individual TCRs with disease status, and machine learning were combined to predict cytomegalovirus infection status. Donor age, sex, ethnicity and CMV serostatus were collected together with the repertoire data. In an earlier analysis of 587 of the donors, high-throughput TCR beta sequencing was used to judge whether each TCR beta V gene segment behaved as functional or pseudogenic. Rather than using new phenotypic data, the later analysis identified candidate immune exposures from TCR beta sequences and from how often those sequences occurred across donors. Along with the approximately 670-subject first cohort, a separate validation cohort of 120 different subjects was used. The aim of the study was to test whether cataloging public T cell receptors could identify signatures of past pathogen exposure. Four to six DR-DQ haplotypes were handled as single units for association and clustering, since linkage in the cohort was strong. Of the 398 genotyped donors, about 80% fell in the genetic ancestry cluster associated with self-reported Caucasian donors. An early release covering roughly 640 HLA-typed donors comprised approximately 290 gigabases of sequencing data and approximately 85 million unique TCR sequences. Among several hundred genotyped donors of the cohort, an average of approximately 240,000 unique TCR beta nucleotide sequences was sequenced per donor, of which 15% to 20% were non-productive. In a later analysis, previously published TCR beta repertoires from 500 to 750 donors were re-analyzed and high-resolution HLA genotyping was added so that TCR occurrence patterns could be studied. Genome-wide SNP genotypes for about 65% of the 666 donors were used in a later genetic analysis, which treated that subset as a discovery cohort. The T cell repertoires of 670 or so subjects were profiled by immunosequencing and related to cytomegalovirus serostatus. The number of typed donors differed by locus: roughly 620-630 for A, B, C, DRB1 and DQB1; 522 for DQA1; 606 for DPA1; and around 490 for DPB1. General study outcomes and caveats: This cohort had only TCR beta chains sequenced, and the lack of alpha or paired-chain data limited which features could be detected. Correlated functional status among segregating V segments might be attributable to linkage disequilibrium, but an unknown experimental factor could not be ruled out. A group of highly shared sequence variants was considered likely to be a technical artifact of the sequencing pipeline. Because the 87-base-pair reads could not distinguish some IMGT-functional V segments, including TRBV6-2 and TRBV6-3, those segments were excluded. In an earlier analysis of about 600 of the donors, most TCR beta V segments appeared in productive rearrangements about 90% or about 30% of the time, broadly matching IMGT annotations. Because counts were too low, some 17 rarely observed V segments, including chromosome 9 orphons, were excluded from the earlier analysis of 587 of the donors. The classifier was reported to diagnose cytomegalovirus status with high specificity and sensitivity in both the original cohort and the validation cohort. According to a later analysis, TCR association rates differed among HLA loci, with DRB1 alleles showing the most associated TCRs and HLA-C alleles showing the fewest. A further reported finding was that TCR beta sequences accurately predicted the HLA-A and HLA-B alleles for most subjects in the first cohort. Immune exposure information for the cohort was limited to CMV serostatus. Specific HLA alleles were associated with over 15,000 TCR beta sequences at a false discovery rate of 0.05 in a later analysis. The authors suggested that the approach could potentially be generalized to other disease states and immunological phenotypes. In a later genetic analysis, a missense DCLRE1C variant was associated with V-gene and J-gene trimming of TCR beta chains, and the association was replicated in an independent cohort. In a later analysis, most CMV-associated TCR beta chains were found to appear HLA-restricted, with HLA associations seemingly driven largely by CMV exposure. Most TCR sequences were seen in very few donors, while some public TCRs were found in many individuals. Sequencing depth was assumed to be roughly uniform across donors in the presence/absence analyses, though that assumption may not hold. In a later analysis, HLA-associated TCR beta chains showed more clonal expansion and lower generation probabilities than non-associated chains that were equally common. HLA typing was unavailable for some donors at each locus, so association tests used only the typed subset. According to a later genetic analysis, donors in an Asian-associated ancestry cluster had fewer N-insertions in productive TCRs than the approximately 710-donor mean. In the study, around 150 TCR beta chains were listed as associated with cytomegalovirus. When HLA alleles, especially DR and DQ, strongly co-occurred, TCR associations were difficult to assign to individual alleles. In a later analysis, several top co-occurrence clusters were reported to appear linked to parvovirus B19, influenza, CMV and Epstein-Barr virus. In vitro tests confirmed that a few of the cytomegalovirus-associated TCR beta chains recognize cytomegalovirus antigens.

In total, just over 650 healthy bone marrow donors made up the cohort. At the time of sampling, every cohort member was nominally healthy, though immune exposures that went unrecorded were likely present. The donor tested CMV seropositive, placing the donor among the approximately 290 seropositive members of the cohort. A peripheral blood sample was provided by each donor, and peripheral blood mononuclear cells were used for TCR beta sequencing. Genomic DNA extraction from the blood cell samples was performed with the Qiagen DNeasy Blood Extraction Kit. The library was prepared using the immunoSEQ multiplex PCR assay. The multiplex PCR relied on a mix of 60 forward primers for TCR Vbeta segments and 13 reverse primers for TCR Jbeta segments. A multiplex PCR assay on genomic DNA amplified the CDR3 region of rearranged TCR beta genes. On the Illumina HiSeq System, the amplified TCR beta libraries were sequenced as 87-base-pair reads. In the authors' own workflow: A later analysis tallied 75 million to 95 million unique TCR beta chains across the 666 repertoires, and some 10 million of those chains were shared by two or more donors. Raw reads were error-corrected and collapsed into unique sequences by a nearest-neighbor algorithm in which closely related sequences were merged to remove PCR and sequencing errors. V, D and J gene segments were assigned by aligning CDR3 sequences to IMGT reference sequences. For a sequence to be retained, a match of at least six nucleotides was required to both a V gene segment and a J gene segment. A rearrangement was called productive if the CDR3 had no stop codons and remained in frame with V and J, and every other rearrangement was called non-productive. Following IMGT convention, CDR3 was defined as the stretch from the second conserved V-encoded cysteine to the conserved J-encoded phenylalanine. The earlier analysis of 500 to 600 of the donors excluded sequences that lacked an unambiguous match to a single V gene segment. In an earlier analysis of 587 of the donors, V segments were called functional above 56.7% productive rearrangements and were called segregating when the between-donor standard deviation exceeded 5%. To diagnose cytomegalovirus status from the catalog of TCR beta chain sequences, a statistical classification framework was built. V and J gene assignment, in a later analysis, came from comparing TCR nucleotide sequences with IMGT/GENE-DB human TR gene sequences. Using the TCRdist pipeline, a later analysis assigned CDR3 sequences along with most-parsimonious VDJ recombination scenarios. In a later analysis, each TCR beta chain was defined by its CDR3 amino acid sequence together with its V-gene family, and reads lacking a unique V-gene family were excluded. As a way to deal with suspected cross-contamination and a sequencing artifact, a later analysis dropped roughly 620 nucleotide sequences that were highly shared and had low generation probability. In a later analysis, a clonal expansion index was calculated for each public chain from normalized within-repertoire ranks of inferred template counts. In a later analysis, generation probabilities were computed with a VDJ recombination model fitted to out-of-frame rearrangements, and the resulting probabilities were checked against IGoR. In a later analysis, hypergeometric tests were used to score TCR-TCR, TCR-HLA and TCR-CMV co-occurrence, with a repertoire-size bias correction applied to TCR pairs. In a later analysis, false discovery rates were estimated by permuting HLA or CMV assignments 20 times. A later analysis grouped co-occurring TCRs with DBSCAN, adding TCRdist sequence similarity when clustering within HLA-allele-positive subsets. Repertoires with fewer than 30,000 or more than 120,000 public chains, plus five repertoires with anomalous nucleotide sharing, were excluded from co-occurrence clustering. Entries here come from immuneACCESS through TCRdb and include only in-frame sequences with V and J called. Some clones fail to appear in such tables; in the studies checked, an unresolved V gene covers under half of the shortfall, and the cause of the remainder is unknown. That table supplies the V and J calls and clone size; D and trimming were determined from the DNA. This sample is represented by over 100,000 clones; approximately 78% of them were singletons. The ten largest clones take up about 7.5% of the sample.

CDR1 and CDR2 are read off the germline V gene (reference sequence) as LNHDA and SQIVND. Including the terminal cysteine and phenylalanine, the CDR3 comprises 14 residues. The entry retains the CDR3 DNA only, 42 bases that are in frame from base 1. Germline trimming amounts to 7 bases on V and 5 bases on J, with 5 as the count of junction bases outside the gene matches. In regard to this clone: No antigen is known for it. No base qualities exist here, and no much larger clone lies one base off it.

Sequenced: PBMCs. The sequence came from a woman in her forties or fifties in good health and CMV-seropositive. This receptor chain uses TRBV19 and TRBJ1-4; 9 bases in between match TRBD1. The nucleotide sequence reads TGTGCCAGTAACCGACAGGGGGGAAATGAAAAACTGTTTTTT. Its translation reads: CASNRQGGNEKLFF.